This TCR beta chain appears in the sequencing data of a study of T cell repertoires in cytomegalovirus infection. MiXCR was run by TCRdb on the reads, yielding one entry per CDR3 protein. This table holds about 330,000 distinct CDR3 sequences, about 35% found once. This clonotype has just a few counts. What it binds is unknown. Germline V gene sequence: CDR1 ENHRY, CDR2 SYGVKD. V shed 3 bases and J 4 bases; nucleotides not matched to a gene: 7. CDR3 length: 15 amino acids. The clonotype comes from a human donor in good health (CMV status not recorded). Some clones in this sample may be carry-over from other donors' samples. The sample consisted of cultured PBMCs, taken from culture after CMV antigen stimulation. The chain joins TRBV10-3 to TRBJ1-2, with 8 bases aligning to TRBD1. The CDR3 sequence is CAISESRGLSYGYTF. The CDR3 coding sequence is TGTGCCATCAGTGAATCCAGGGGGCTGTCCTATGGCTACACCTTC.